Listed here are 12 T cell receptor beta chains from one sample, sequenced in a study of T cell responses to AZD1222 COVID-19 vaccine. The method was immunoSEQ multiplex PCR; TCRdb's version includes in-frame clones alone and lacks a portion of them. Among more than 95,000 clones listed, 88% were seen once. The source was peripheral blood, collected on day 0 of AZD1222 vaccination. The receptors come from an adult in good health.

The chain recombines TRBV5-6 with TRBJ2-2; 13 bases fit TRBD2. Trimming removed 3 bases from V and 4 bases from J; junction bases left unmatched: 9. Looked up from germline, CDR1 is SGHDT and CDR2 is YYEEEE. The CDR3 consists of 18 residues. This CDR3 reads CASSSGLAGDPGTGELFF. DNA for the CDR3: TGTGCCAGCAGCTCTGGACTAGCGGGAGACCCGGGCACCGGGGAGCTGTTTTTT.

This chain joins TRBV19 and TRBJ2-1; 8 bases fit TRBD2. The trim removed 3 bases at V and 10 bases at J, leaving 8 bases unmatched. The CDR3 totals 14 residues. Germline V gives CDR1 LNHDA, CDR2 SQIVND (reference sequence). DNA for the CDR3: TGTGCCAGTAGTATGTTGGAGACTAGCGCGGAGCAGTTCTTC. This gives the protein CASSMLETSAEQFF.

The chain couples TRBV11-3 to TRBJ2-7; D call uncertain. This CDR3 spans 14 amino acids. Germline V CDR1 and CDR2: SGHNT, YENEEA. The ends were cut back, 3 bases at V and 4 bases at J, with 13 bases in the middle. In DNA form, the CDR3 reads TGTGCCAGCAGCTTGGGCATAGACTTGTACGAGCAGTACTTC. This gives the protein CASSLGIDLYEQYF.

In this sample, this clone turned up a few times. The rearrangement uses TRBV28 and TRBJ1-5; D not certain. Trimming stripped 2 bases from V and 13 bases from J, with 18 bases between. In germline, CDR1 is MDHEN, CDR2 SYDVKM. The CDR3 totals 14 residues. The DNA for the CDR3 is TGTGCCAGCAGTTTACTTTTATCCGGGAGGCAGCAGCATTTT. This encodes CASSLLLSGRQQHF.

J is TRBJ2-1 and V is TRBV13; 11 nucleotides line up with TRBD2. The germline gives CDR1 PRHDT, CDR2 FYEKMQ (reference sequence). V was clipped by 3 bases and J by 4 bases; unmatched bases: 2. The CDR3 has 15 residues. The CDR3 bases are TGTGCCAGCAGCTTGGGGACTAGCGGTTACAATGAGCAGTTCTTC. Its protein product is CASSLGTSGYNEQFF.

The table lists this clone with a count of one. The J gene is TRBJ2-3, the V gene TRBV7-2; D not certain. Trimming stripped 0 bases from V and 4 bases from J, with 8 bases between. Germline CDR1 reads SGHTA; CDR2 reads FQGNSA. The CDR3 is 14 residues long. The CDR3 nucleotides are TGTGCCAGCAGCTTAGCCCTTAACTCAGATACGCAGTATTTT. Amino acids: CASSLALNSDTQYF. Supplemented by reference TRBV7-2 and TRBJ2-3, the full variable domain reads GAGVSQSPSNKVTEKGKDVELRCDPISGHTALYWYRQSLGQGLEFLIYFQGNSAPDKSGLPSDRFSAERTGGSVSTLTIQRTQQEDSAVYLCASSLALNSDTQYFGPGTRLTVL.

V is TRBV5-1 and J is TRBJ2-2; a possible D gene is TRBD2 (5 bases). This CDR3 contains 17 residues. V lost 4 bases and J 1 base, leaving 17 bases between the germline ends. CDR1 is SGHRS and CDR2 is YFSETQ in the germline V gene. This chain's CDR3 is CASSLTLARENTGELFF. In DNA form, the CDR3 reads TGCGCCAGCAGCCTAACCCTCGCTCGGGAGAACACCGGGGAGCTGTTTTTT.

Of note for this clone: This CDR3 is also generated by other DNA sequences in the sample. The chain joins TRBV6-1 to TRBJ1-4, with 8 bases fitting TRBD1. V was clipped by 1 base and J by 8 bases; unmatched bases: 3. The CDR3 is 14 residues long. The germline gives CDR1 MNHNS, CDR2 SASEGT. The CDR3 DNA sequence: TGTGCCAGCAGTGAAGGGACAGGGAGCGAAAAACTGTTTTTT. Translation gives CASSEGTGSEKLFF.

The chain is built from TRBV2 and TRBJ2-3; D unresolved. Between the trimmed V and J ends, which lost 5 bases and 5 bases, there was a span of 5 bases. This CDR3 spans 11 amino acids. Germline values: CDR1 SNHLY, CDR2 FYNNEI. As DNA, the CDR3 is TGTGCCAGCAGTCCACAAGATACGCAGTATTTT. This translates into CASSPQDTQYF.

The rearrangement uses TRBV7-2 and TRBJ2-3; TRBD2 agrees at 11 bases. Germline lookup yields CDR1 SGHTA and CDR2 FQGNSA. The ends lost 5 bases at V and 9 bases at J; junction bases unmatched: 13. The CDR3 length is 16 residues. The CDR3, as DNA: TGTGCCAGCAGCGTTAGATCGACTAGCGGGGCGGGGACGCAGTATTTT. Its translation is CASSVRSTSGAGTQYF. The variable domain in full, with the rest retrieved from reference TRBV7-2 and TRBJ2-3, is GAGVSQSPSNKVTEKGKDVELRCDPISGHTALYWYRQSLGQGLEFLIYFQGNSAPDKSGLPSDRFSAERTGGSVSTLTIQRTQQEDSAVYLCASSVRSTSGAGTQYFGPGTRLTVL.

V and J are TRBV24-1 and TRBJ2-7; no definite D call. Germline lookup yields CDR1 KGHDR and CDR2 SFDVKD. Trimming stripped 4 bases from V and 3 bases from J, with 12 bases between. CDR3 length: 14 amino acids. Here the CDR3 DNA reads TGTGCCACCAGTGACTCCGACAAGTACTACGAGCAGTACTTC. Translating gives CATSDSDKYYEQYF.

The chain combines TRBV6-6 with TRBJ2-6, with no clear D. This CDR3 comprises 16 residues. V was pared by 0 bases and J by 0 bases, with 6 bases between. Germline V gene data show CDR1 as MNHNY and CDR2 as SVGAGI (reference sequence). CDR3 nucleotide sequence: TGTGCCAGCAGTTACTCAAGGGACTCTGGGGCCAACGTCCTGACTTTC. It codes for CASSYSRDSGANVLTF.